This T cell receptor (beta chain) was sequenced in a study of PD-1 blockade in classical Hodgkin lymphoma. All the patients suffered relapse after autologous stem cell transplantation, and brentuximab vedotin exposure differed. The CDR3 is 12 residues long. The V gene's germline CDR1 is MNHEY and CDR2 SVGAGI. Trimming pared 10 bases from V and 6 bases from J, leaving 13 bases between. The assay was immunoSEQ multiplex PCR, and TCRdb's table has in-frame clones only and misses some. The repertoire holds roughly 100,000 clones, with about 89% as singletons. The chain joins TRBV6-5 to TRBJ2-1; D is unresolved. Here the sequenced sample was peripheral blood mononuclear cells (PBMCs), taken before the second cycle of nivolumab. This receptor was identified in a human donor with classical Hodgkin lymphoma. CDR3 DNA sequence: TGTGCCACCGCCTCGGTGGTCAATGAGCAGTTCTTC. Translating it yields CATASVVNEQFF.